This T cell receptor (beta chain) is from a study of T cell changes during pregnancy in multiple sclerosis (dated by TCRdb to between 2017 and 2020). In terms of the full investigation: Changes in the T cell repertoire over the course of pregnancy were examined in this study in women with multiple sclerosis.

Notes on this clone: Its binding antigen is unknown. Base qualities are not at hand, and no much larger clone is one base apart.

Library creation used the immunoSEQ multiplex PCR assay. As stored in TCRdb, this immuneACCESS dataset retains in-frame rearrangements with V and J assigned. A fraction of the clones does not appear; measured against another copy, unresolved V genes explain less than half of the discrepancy, and the remainder lacks a known reason. The table for this sample lists approximately 41,000 clones; roughly 93% of them were counted only once. The ten largest clonotypes hold about 0.4% of the sample. Per the germline V gene, MDHEN is the CDR1 and SYDVKM is the CDR2. Cut back by 7 bases and 7 bases, the V and J ends lie 10 bases apart. The CDR3 spans 11 residues, from the cysteine through the phenylalanine. The entry retains the CDR3 DNA only, 33 bases that are in frame from base 1.

Recombination linked TRBV28 to TRBJ2-5; the D segment cannot be called with confidence. Sequences were derived from CD4+ T cells from peripheral blood mononuclear cells, sampled in the second trimester of pregnancy. The receptor was derived from a female donor with multiple sclerosis, enrolled in a pregnancy study. For the CDR3, the sequence is CASKFRGTQYF. The nucleotides read TGTGCCAGCAAATTTCGAGGGACCCAGTACTTC.